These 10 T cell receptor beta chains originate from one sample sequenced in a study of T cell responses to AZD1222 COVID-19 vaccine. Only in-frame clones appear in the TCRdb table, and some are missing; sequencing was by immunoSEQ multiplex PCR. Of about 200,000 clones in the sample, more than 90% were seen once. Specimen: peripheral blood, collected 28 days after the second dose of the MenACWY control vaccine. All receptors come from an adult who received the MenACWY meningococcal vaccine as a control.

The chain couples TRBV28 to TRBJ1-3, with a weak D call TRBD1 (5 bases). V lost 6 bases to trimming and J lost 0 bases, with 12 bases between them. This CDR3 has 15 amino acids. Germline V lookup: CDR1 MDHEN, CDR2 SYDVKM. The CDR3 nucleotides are TGTGCCAGCAGAGTAGGGACGAACTCTGGAAACACCATATATTTT. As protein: CASRVGTNSGNTIYF.

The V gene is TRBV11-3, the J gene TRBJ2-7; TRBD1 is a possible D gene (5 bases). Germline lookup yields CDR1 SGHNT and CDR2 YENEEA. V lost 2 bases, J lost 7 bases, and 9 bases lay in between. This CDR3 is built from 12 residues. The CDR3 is CASSLSREEQYF. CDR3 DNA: TGTGCCAGCAGCTTAAGCAGGGAAGAGCAGTACTTC.

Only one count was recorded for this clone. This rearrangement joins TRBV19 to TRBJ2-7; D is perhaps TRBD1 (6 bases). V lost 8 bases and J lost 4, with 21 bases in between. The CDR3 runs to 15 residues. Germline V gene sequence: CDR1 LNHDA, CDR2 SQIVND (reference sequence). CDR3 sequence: CASSREHRAMYEQYF. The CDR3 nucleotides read TGTGCCAGTTCGAGGGAGCACAGGGCAATGTACGAGCAGTACTTC.

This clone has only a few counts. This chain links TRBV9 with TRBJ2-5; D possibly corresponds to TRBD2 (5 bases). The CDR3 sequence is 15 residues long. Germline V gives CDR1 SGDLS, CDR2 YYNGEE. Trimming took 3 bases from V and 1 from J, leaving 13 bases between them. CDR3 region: CASSAQGLAQETQYF. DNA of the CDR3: TGTGCCAGCAGCGCCCAAGGACTGGCCCAAGAGACCCAGTACTTC.

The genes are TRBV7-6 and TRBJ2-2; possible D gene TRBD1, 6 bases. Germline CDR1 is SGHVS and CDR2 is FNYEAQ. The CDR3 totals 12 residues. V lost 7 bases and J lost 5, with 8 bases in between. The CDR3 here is CASTQGTGELFF. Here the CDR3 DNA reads TGTGCCAGCACCCAGGGGACCGGGGAGCTGTTTTTT.

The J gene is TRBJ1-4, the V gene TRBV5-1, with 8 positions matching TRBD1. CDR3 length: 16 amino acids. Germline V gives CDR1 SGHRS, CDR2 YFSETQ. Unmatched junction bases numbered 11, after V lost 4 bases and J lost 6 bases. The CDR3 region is CASSHPRTGKDEKLFF. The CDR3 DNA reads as TGCGCCAGCAGCCACCCCCGGACAGGGAAGGATGAAAAACTGTTTTTT.

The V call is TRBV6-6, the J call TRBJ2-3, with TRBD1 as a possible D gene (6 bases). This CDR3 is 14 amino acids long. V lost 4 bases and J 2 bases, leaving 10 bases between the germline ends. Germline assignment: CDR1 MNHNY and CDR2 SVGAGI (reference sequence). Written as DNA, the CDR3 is TGTGCCAGCAGTTTGGGACATACCACAGATACGCAGTATTTT. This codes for CASSLGHTTDTQYF.

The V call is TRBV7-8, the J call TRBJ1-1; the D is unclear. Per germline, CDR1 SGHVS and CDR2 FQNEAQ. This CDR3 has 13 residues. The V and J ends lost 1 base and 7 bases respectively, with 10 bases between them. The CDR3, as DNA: TGTGCCAGCAGCTTAGACAGAGCCAATGAAGCTTTCTTT. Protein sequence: CASSLDRANEAFF.

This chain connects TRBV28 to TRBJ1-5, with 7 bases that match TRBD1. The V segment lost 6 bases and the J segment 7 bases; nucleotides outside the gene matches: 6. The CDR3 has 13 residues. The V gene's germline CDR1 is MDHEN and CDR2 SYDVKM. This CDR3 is CASRWTGGQPQHF. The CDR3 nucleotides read TGTGCCAGCAGATGGACAGGTGGACAGCCCCAGCATTTT.

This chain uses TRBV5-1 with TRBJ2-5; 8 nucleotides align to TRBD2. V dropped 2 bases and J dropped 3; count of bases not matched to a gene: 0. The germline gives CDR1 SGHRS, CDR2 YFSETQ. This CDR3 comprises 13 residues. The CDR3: CASSLLAEETQYF. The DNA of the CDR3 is TGCGCCAGCAGCTTACTAGCGGAAGAGACCCAGTACTTC.